The clone carrying this T cell receptor beta chain showed up just a few times. Its antigen is still unknown. Germline values: CDR1 LNHDA, CDR2 SQIVND (reference sequence). The CDR3 spans 16 residues. The junction had 12 bases not matched to a gene; V was cut back by 7 bases and J by 4 bases. The data were taken from a study of radiotherapy plus CTLA-4 blockade in lung cancer. General study findings and limits: Clones derived from tumor TCRs expanded in blood after radiotherapy plus ipilimumab.

Receiving focal radiation plus CTLA-4 blockade with ipilimumab were patients who had chemo-refractory metastatic non-small-cell lung cancer. This table comes from immunoSEQ multiplex PCR, and its TCRdb copy is limited to in-frame clones, with some not included. Found here are around 100,000 clones, more than 75% of them singletons; the top ten hold less than 4%. The V call is TRBV19, the J call TRBJ1-5; 8 bases are shared with TRBD1. Sequencing used peripheral blood, obtained from a patient treated with radiotherapy plus ipilimumab. This TCR came from a human donor with non-small cell lung cancer that progressed on radiotherapy plus ipilimumab. Some clones in this sample may be carry-over from other donors' samples. This CDR3 is CASTTERTGFNQPQHF. Here the CDR3 DNA reads TGTGCCAGTACCACGGAGAGGACAGGGTTTAATCAGCCCCAGCATTTT. Supplemented by reference TRBV19 and TRBJ1-5, the full variable domain reads DGGITQSPKYLFRKEGQNVTLSCEQNLNHDAMYWYRQDPGQGLRLIYYSQIVNDFQKGDIAEGYSVSREKKESFPLTVTSAQKNPTAFYLCASTTERTGFNQPQHFGDGTRLSIL.